The 28 T cell receptor beta chains below come from one sample, sequenced in a study of T cells after posttransplantation cyclophosphamide. TCRdb keeps only in-frame clones here, not all; method: immunoSEQ multiplex PCR. This sample carries roughly 7,500 clones, none of them present only once. Busulfan-fludarabine conditioning, marrow transplant, and cyclophosphamide on days +3 and +4 were administered. The sequencing here drew on PBMCs, taken after allogeneic stem cell transplant with posttransplant cyclophosphamide. Receptor source: a male patient in his late teens or twenties who received an allogeneic stem cell transplant from an unrelated donor, was CMV-positive, and had acute and chronic GVHD. Some T cells may be the graft donor's.

This clone was seen ten or more times. This chain links TRBV9 with TRBJ2-1, with 11 bases aligning to TRBD2. V gave up 0 bases and J gave up 10 bases; unmatched junction bases: 6. The CDR3 has 15 amino acids. CDR1 SGDLS and CDR2 YYNGEE come from the germline V gene. As DNA, the CDR3 is TGTGCCAGCAGCGTAGTAGCGGGGGGGCGGGAAGAGCAGTTCTTC. Its translation is CASSVVAGGREEQFF.

At least ten counts were recorded for this clone. CDR3 amino acids: CASRTGGGNSSPLHF. The CDR3 DNA sequence: TGTGCCAGCAGGACAGGGGGTGGTAACAGTTCACCCCTCCACTTT. V usage is TRBV7-2 and J usage is TRBJ1-6; 9 nucleotides align to TRBD1. V gave up 6 bases and J gave up 9 bases; unmatched junction bases: 9. The CDR3 is 15 amino acids. From germline, CDR1 is SGHTA and CDR2 FQGNSA.

Ten or more counts support this clone. The V gene is TRBV7-6, the J gene TRBJ2-1; 10 bases line up with TRBD2. CDR3 length equals 15 residues. The V gene end was trimmed by 3 bases and the J gene end by 6 bases; junction bases not matched to a gene: 5. CDR1 is SGHVS and CDR2 is FNYEAQ in the germline V gene. CDR3: CASSFLAGDINEQFF. The CDR3, as DNA: TGTGCCAGCAGCTTTCTAGCGGGGGATATCAATGAGCAGTTCTTC.

This clone showed up many times. V usage is TRBV5-4 and J usage is TRBJ2-3; D perhaps matches TRBD1 (5 bases). The ends were cut back, 4 bases at V and 2 bases at J, with 11 bases in the middle. CDR3 length equals 14 residues. CDR1 is SGHNT, CDR2 YYREEE, per germline (reference sequence). As DNA, the CDR3 is TGTGCCAGCAGCCCTCAGGGAAACACAGATACGCAGTATTTT. It specifies CASSPQGNTDTQYF.

There are many counts of this clone. The chain joins TRBV5-6 to TRBJ2-1, with D perhaps TRBD1 (5 bases). CDR1 and CDR2 (germline): SGHDT, YYEEEE. The CDR3 is 12 amino acids. V lost 0 bases and J lost 9, with 7 bases in between. The CDR3 nucleotides are TGTGCCAGCAGCTTGGTCCAGGGTGAGCAGTTCTTC. As protein: CASSLVQGEQFF.

This clone has ten or more counts. The chain is built from TRBV11-2 and TRBJ2-2; a weak D match, TRBD1 (6 bases). The CDR3 has 15 amino acids. Germline lookup yields CDR1 SGHAT and CDR2 FQNNGV. V gave up 5 bases and J gave up 5 bases, with 15 bases separating them. This CDR3 is CASSPRDKPTGELFF. In DNA, the CDR3 is TGTGCCAGCAGCCCCCGGGACAAGCCTACCGGGGAGCTGTTTTTT.

This clone has ten or more counts. Different DNA sequences within this sample yield the same CDR3. The J gene is TRBJ1-6, the V gene TRBV9; D is uncertain. Germline V gene lookup returns CDR1 SGDLS and CDR2 YYNGEE. Trimming removed 2 bases from V and 10 bases from J, with 7 bases in between. CDR3 size: 12 residues. The CDR3 region is CASSVGSSPLHF. CDR3 DNA: TGTGCCAGCAGCGTTGGCTCCTCACCCCTCCACTTT.

This clone was picked up many times. This chain joins TRBV6-5 and TRBJ2-2; D is perhaps TRBD2 (6 bases). This CDR3 comprises 13 residues. Trimming removed 7 bases from V and 6 bases from J, with 12 bases in between. CDR1 is MNHEY, CDR2 SVGAGI, per germline. Here the CDR3 reads CASKDGGAGELFF. The CDR3 nucleotides read TGTGCCAGCAAGGACGGAGGGGCCGGGGAGCTGTTTTTT.

The table lists this clone with many counts. CDR3 sequence: CASSLLGRGISYNEQFF. The CDR3 nucleotides read TGTGCCAGCAGCTTACTCGGCAGGGGCATCAGCTACAATGAGCAGTTCTTC. The chain carries TRBV7-9 and TRBJ2-1; D is perhaps TRBD1 (6 bases). The V end was cut by 2 bases, the J end by 3 bases, with 17 bases between. This CDR3 spans 17 amino acids. From germline, CDR1 is SEHNR and CDR2 FQNEAQ (reference sequence).

This clone was picked up many times. Here the CDR3 reads CASSVAGGGPRELFF. The CDR3 DNA sequence: TGTGCCAGCAGCGTAGCCGGGGGGGGCCCTCGGGAGCTGTTTTTT. This chain links TRBV9 with TRBJ2-2; 8 positions match TRBD2. Trimming at V came to 0 bases and at J to 9 bases, leaving 7 bases not matched to a gene. CDR3 length equals 15 residues. Germline loops: CDR1 SGDLS, CDR2 YYNGEE.

This clone has ten or more counts. The chain has TRBV5-1 and TRBJ2-3; D might be TRBD2 (5 bases). Germline CDR1 and CDR2: SGHRS and YFSETQ. V lost 1 base, J lost 1 base, and 10 bases lay in between. The CDR3 extends over 15 amino acids. CDR3 region: CASSLTNGGTDTQYF. CDR3 bases: TGCGCCAGCAGCTTGACCAACGGGGGCACAGATACGCAGTATTTT.

This clone was seen repeatedly, ten times or more. The rearrangement joins TRBV7-9 to TRBJ2-7, with D possibly matching TRBD2 (5 bases). V shed 3 bases and J shed 0 bases, with 12 bases lying between them. Germline-derived CDR1 and CDR2 are SEHNR and FQNEAQ (reference sequence). CDR3 length equals 15 residues. The CDR3 reads CASSFQTGNSYEQYF. The CDR3 bases are TGTGCCAGCAGCTTCCAGACGGGGAACTCCTACGAGCAGTACTTC.

This clone was seen repeatedly, ten times or more. This chain uses TRBV5-1 with TRBJ1-4, with D unresolved. The germline V gene has CDR1 SGHRS and CDR2 YFSETQ. Trimming took 4 bases from V and 5 from J, leaving 15 bases between them. The CDR3 runs to 15 residues. The CDR3, as DNA: TGCGCCAGCAGCCTAGCCGGGTCATCAAATGAAAAACTGTTTTTT. Amino acids: CASSLAGSSNEKLFF. The complete variable domain, with remaining parts taken from reference TRBV5-1 and TRBJ1-4, reads KAGVTQTPRYLIKTRGQQVTLSCSPISGHRSVSWYQQTPGQGLQFLFEYFSETQRNKGNFPGRFSGRQFSNSRSEMNVSTLELGDSALYLCASSLAGSSNEKLFFGSGTQLSVL.

There are many counts of this clone. The chain carries TRBV6-6 and TRBJ2-3; 8 bases fit TRBD1. V dropped 6 bases and J dropped 6; count of bases not matched to a gene: 5. Per germline, CDR1 MNHNY and CDR2 SVGAGI (reference sequence). The CDR3 length is 13 residues. CDR3 protein: CASRPGGHDTQYF. CDR3 coding DNA: TGTGCCAGCAGACCAGGGGGCCACGATACGCAGTATTTT.

Within the sample, this clone is medium-sized. The V gene is TRBV9, the J gene TRBJ2-7, with TRBD2 matching 9 bases. Germline CDR1 is SGDLS and CDR2 is YYNGEE. The CDR3 has 16 amino acids. J lost 2 bases, V lost 0 bases, and 6 bases had no gene match. This CDR3 is CASSVVSGGLPYEQYF. CDR3 coding DNA: TGTGCCAGCAGCGTAGTGAGCGGGGGGCTGCCCTACGAGCAGTACTTC.

This clone has ten or more counts. V and J are TRBV7-3 and TRBJ1-6; D remains unclear. V lost 2 bases to trimming and J lost 8 bases, with 7 bases between them. The CDR3 covers 13 residues. Germline V lookup: CDR1 SGHTA, CDR2 FQGTGA. CDR3 amino acids: CASSLGRDSPLHF. DNA for the CDR3: TGTGCCAGCAGCTTAGGGCGGGATTCACCCCTCCACTTT. Together with reference TRBV7-3 and TRBJ1-6, the CDR3 gives the full variable domain: GAGVSQTPSNKVTEKGKYVELRCDPISGHTALYWYRQSLGQGPEFLIYFQGTGAADDSGLPNDRFFAVRPEGSVSTLKIQRTERGDSAVYLCASSLGRDSPLHFGNGTRLTVT.

This clone was observed at least ten times. The gene calls are TRBV7-6 and TRBJ1-1; possible D gene TRBD1, 5 bases. Germline V gives CDR1 SGHVS, CDR2 FNYEAQ. This CDR3 is 15 amino acids long. Trimming shortened V by 4 bases and J by 3 bases, and 15 bases separated the two germline ends. The CDR3 region has the DNA TGTGCCAGCAGCTCGTGGGGCCGGGGGGACACTGAAGCTTTCTTT. Its protein is CASSSWGRGDTEAFF.

This clone was seen repeatedly, ten times or more. This sequence joins TRBV11-2 and TRBJ2-1; D is ambiguous. Trimming took 3 bases from V and 7 from J, leaving 13 bases between them. Germline lookup yields CDR1 SGHAT and CDR2 FQNNGV. The CDR3 contains 14 residues. CDR3 in amino acids: CASSLETEWNEQFF. The CDR3 nucleotides are TGTGCCAGCAGCTTGGAGACGGAGTGGAATGAGCAGTTCTTC.

This clone came up many times. This chain links TRBV5-4 with TRBJ2-3, with 11 bases that match TRBD2. Losses at the gene ends were 3 bases for V and 2 bases for J; bases not matched to a gene: 5. Per the germline V gene, CDR1 is SGHNT and CDR2 is YYREEE (reference sequence). The CDR3 runs 16 residues. CDR3 bases: TGTGCCAGCAGCTACCCTAGCGGGGGGCCCACAGATACGCAGTATTTT. As protein: CASSYPSGGPTDTQYF.

This clone was picked up many times. V gene TRBV28 combines with J gene TRBJ2-5; 15 nucleotides line up with TRBD2. The germline gives CDR1 MDHEN, CDR2 SYDVKM. The CDR3 length is 17 residues. V shed 7 bases, J shed 5 bases, and the junction held 11 bases outside the gene matches. CDR3 amino acids: CASNLPGLAGGWETQYF. The CDR3 DNA reads as TGTGCCAGCAACCTACCGGGACTAGCGGGGGGATGGGAGACCCAGTACTTC.

The table lists this clone with many counts. V gene TRBV13 combines with J gene TRBJ2-7; D remains unclear. Deletions cut 1 base from V and 2 bases from J, with 9 bases between. Per germline, CDR1 PRHDT and CDR2 FYEKMQ (reference sequence). CDR3 length: 14 residues. In nucleotides, the CDR3 is TGTGCCAGCAGCTTAGAGTCTCGGGCCTACGAGCAGTACTTC. Amino acid sequence: CASSLESRAYEQYF.

This clone has ten or more counts. This chain links TRBV19 with TRBJ1-5, with 9 bases matching TRBD1. V trimming: 5 bases; J trimming: 4 bases; junction bases outside the gene matches: 3. The CDR3 is made up of 14 amino acids. Germline V gives CDR1 LNHDA, CDR2 SQIVND (reference sequence). The DNA of the CDR3 is TGTGCCAGTAGTTTTGGACAGGGGAATCAGCCCCAGCATTTT. It is translated as CASSFGQGNQPQHF.

This clone was picked up a small number of times. The junction shows a germline mismatch at one end, possibly a read error. This chain uses TRBV28 with TRBJ2-1; no reliable D call. CDR3 length equals 14 residues. Germline V gene lookup returns CDR1 MDHEN and CDR2 SYDVKM. The CDR3 region has the DNA TGTGCCATAGAGAGCGTTAATGCCTACCATGAGCAGTTCTTC. As protein: CAIESVNAYHEQFF.

This clone was found many times. The chain joins TRBV7-9 to TRBJ1-1, with 7 bases fitting TRBD1. CDR3 length: 15 amino acids. Trimming took 5 bases from V and 4 from J; bases not matched to a gene: 10. Germline V gene data show CDR1 as SEHNR and CDR2 as FQNEAQ (reference sequence). The CDR3 nucleotides are TGTGCCAGCAGCGTCCCACAGGGGCCTTCCACTGAAGCTTTCTTT. Translation gives CASSVPQGPSTEAFF. Together with reference TRBV7-9 and TRBJ1-1, the CDR3 gives the full variable domain: DTGVSQNPRHKITKRGQNVTFRCDPISEHNRLYWYRQTLGQGPEFLTYFQNEAQLEKSRLLSDRFSAERPKGSFSTLEIQRTEQGDSAMYLCASSVPQGPSTEAFFGQGTRLTVV.

By share, this clone counts as medium-sized. The chain joins TRBV6-5 to TRBJ1-1; D gene ambiguous. Trimming removed 2 bases at V and 3 bases at J, with 10 bases between. Germline V CDR1 and CDR2: MNHEY, SVGAGI. CDR3 length: 14 amino acids. The CDR3 DNA sequence: TGTGCCAGCAGTTACCAGCGGGCTGACACTGAAGCTTTCTTT. Translating it yields CASSYQRADTEAFF.

This clone was counted ten times or more. The V gene is TRBV5-4, the J gene TRBJ2-1; TRBD1 agrees at 11 bases. Germline lookup yields CDR1 SGHNT and CDR2 YYREEE (reference sequence). With V trimmed by 4 bases and J by 7 bases, 16 bases remained unmatched. The CDR3 consists of 18 residues. The CDR3 spells CASSPGTGGIVGLNEQFF. Here the CDR3 DNA reads TGTGCCAGCAGCCCCGGGACAGGGGGAATTGTGGGCTTGAATGAGCAGTTCTTC. The variable domain in full, completed from reference TRBV5-4 and TRBJ2-1, reads ETGVTQSPTHLIKTRGQQVTLRCSSQSGHNTVSWYQQALGQGPQFIFQYYREEENGRGNFPPRFSGLQFPNYSSELNVNALELDDSALYLCASSPGTGGIVGLNEQFFGPGTRLTVL.

There are many counts of this clone. The chain couples TRBV6-5 to TRBJ2-5; 12 bases line up with TRBD2. V dropped 7 bases and J dropped 7; count of bases not matched to a gene: 10. CDR3 size: 15 residues. Germline CDR1 and CDR2: MNHEY and SVGAGI. The CDR3 reads CASTRLAGAVGTQYF. CDR3 nucleotide sequence: TGTGCCAGCACCCGACTAGCGGGGGCCGTTGGGACCCAGTACTTC.

This clone was counted many times. The chain is built from TRBV2 and TRBJ1-5, with 7 bases that match TRBD1. Trimming cost V 6 bases and J 5 bases; bases outside gene matches: 4. The CDR3 consists of 13 residues. Germline V CDR1 and CDR2: SNHLY, FYNNEI. The CDR3 region has the DNA TGTGCCAGCAGAGGTCAGGGGGATCAGCCCCAGCATTTT. It is translated as CASRGQGDQPQHF.